This T cell receptor (beta chain) is drawn from a study of OX40 agonist ivuxolimab in advanced cancers. Points from the study as a whole: CD4+ and CD8+ T cells in blood underwent clonal expansion by week 6 at 0.1 to 3.0 mg/kg. The specificity for antigen of the expanded peripheral T cells was not determined.

The CDR3 is 14 amino acids. Germline CDR1 reads MNHNY; CDR2 reads SVGAGI (reference sequence). V was pared by 2 bases and J by 0 bases, with 5 bases between. Remarks on this clone: The antigen is unknown.

Method: immunoSEQ multiplex PCR; TCRdb's copy keeps in-frame clones and lacks some. The data show about 66,000 clones, around 83% seen once. The clonotype was recovered from an adult with an advanced solid tumor such as melanoma, head and neck, liver or kidney cancer. The material was CD4+ or CD8+ T cells sorted from blood, obtained in a trial of the OX40 agonist ivuxolimab. The genes are TRBV6-6 and TRBJ1-3; D gene ambiguous. The CDR3 bases are TGTGCCAGCAGTTACGACTACTCTGGAAACACCATATATTTT. Its protein is CASSYDYSGNTIYF.